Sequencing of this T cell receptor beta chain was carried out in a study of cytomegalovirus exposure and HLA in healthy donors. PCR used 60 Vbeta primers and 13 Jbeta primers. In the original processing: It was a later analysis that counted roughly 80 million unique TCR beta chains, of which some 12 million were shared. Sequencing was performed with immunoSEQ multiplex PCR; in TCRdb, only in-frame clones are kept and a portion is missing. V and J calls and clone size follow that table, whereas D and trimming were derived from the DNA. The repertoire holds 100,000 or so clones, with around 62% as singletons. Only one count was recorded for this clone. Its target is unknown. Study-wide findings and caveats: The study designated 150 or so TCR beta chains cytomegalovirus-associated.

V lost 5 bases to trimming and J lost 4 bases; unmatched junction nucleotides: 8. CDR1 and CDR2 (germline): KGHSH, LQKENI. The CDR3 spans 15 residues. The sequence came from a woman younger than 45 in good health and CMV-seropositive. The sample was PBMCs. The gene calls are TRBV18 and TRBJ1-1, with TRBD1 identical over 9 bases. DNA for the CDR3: TGTGCCAGCTCATCTACTACAGGGGGCGCCACTGAAGCTTTCTTT. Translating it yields CASSSTTGGATEAFF. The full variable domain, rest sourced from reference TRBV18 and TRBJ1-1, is NAGVMQNPRHLVRRRGQEARLRCSPMKGHSHVYWYRQLPEEGLKFMVYLQKENIIDESGMPKERFSAEFPKEGPSILRIQQVVRGDSAAYFCASSSTTGGATEAFFGQGTRLTVV.